This T cell receptor (beta chain) was recovered during a study of T cell responses to AZD1222 COVID-19 vaccine. Regarding the study as a whole: Elevations in Spike-specific TCR breadth and depth followed administration of two AZD1222 doses. Clonal diversity may have been underestimated in mostly white British donors.

TCRdb keeps only in-frame clones here, not all; method: immunoSEQ multiplex PCR. The table shows more than 85,000 clones, with roughly 92% occurring only once. The CDR3 totals 14 residues. Germline V CDR1 and CDR2: SGHTA, FQGNSA. V lost 2 bases to trimming and J lost 2 bases, with 7 bases between them. Combined were second doses at about 4 or about 12 weeks. About this clone: The antigen remains unidentified.

This TCR was recovered from an adult who received the AZD1222 COVID-19 vaccine. The chain uses TRBV7-2 and TRBJ1-5, with D maybe TRBD1 (5 bases). This material consisted of peripheral blood, taken 28 days after the second AZD1222 dose. The CDR3 DNA sequence: TGTGCCAGCAGCTTACTGGGGGGCAATCAGCCCCAGCATTTT. Translating it yields CASSLLGGNQPQHF. Combining the CDR3 with reference TRBV7-2 and TRBJ1-5 gives the whole variable domain GAGVSQSPSNKVTEKGKDVELRCDPISGHTALYWYRQSLGQGLEFLIYFQGNSAPDKSGLPSDRFSAERTGGSVSTLTIQRTQQEDSAVYLCASSLLGGNQPQHFGDGTRLSIL.